A single sample is the source of the 4 T cell receptor beta chains below, sequenced in a study of blood T cell repertoires in COVID-19. Method: immunoSEQ multiplex PCR; TCRdb's copy keeps in-frame clones and lacks some. The sample gives 250,000 or so clones, 80% to 90% of which show up once; about 2% is in the top ten. The source material was peripheral blood. These receptor sequences come from a man aged 30 to 39 with active or convalescent COVID-19.

The J gene is TRBJ1-5, the V gene TRBV5-1; D is possibly TRBD1 (6 bases). Per germline, CDR1 SGHRS and CDR2 YFSETQ. The CDR3 covers 13 residues. The V end lost 0 bases, the J end lost 6 bases, and 7 bases lay between the germline ends. The CDR3 loop reads CASSLGRGQPQHF. CDR3 coding DNA: TGCGCCAGCAGCTTGGGCAGGGGTCAGCCCCAGCATTTT.

The chain employs TRBV19 and TRBJ1-1, with 8 nucleotides matching TRBD1. Germline lookup yields CDR1 LNHDA and CDR2 SQIVND (reference sequence). The V and J ends lost 5 bases and 5 bases, in that order; junction bases with no gene match: 7. This CDR3 comprises 14 residues. The DNA for the CDR3 is TGTGCCAGTAGTGAAGACAGGGGTCGGACTGAAGCTTTCTTT. It codes for CASSEDRGRTEAFF. The full variable domain, in which reference TRBV19 and TRBJ1-1 provide the parts outside the CDR3, is DGGITQSPKYLFRKEGQNVTLSCEQNLNHDAMYWYRQDPGQGLRLIYYSQIVNDFQKGDIAEGYSVSREKKESFPLTVTSAQKNPTAFYLCASSEDRGRTEAFFGQGTRLTVV.

The chain recombines TRBV5-1 with TRBJ1-6, with TRBD1 as a possible D gene (6 bases). Germline values: CDR1 SGHRS, CDR2 YFSETQ. V was cut by 4 bases and J by 5 bases, with 16 bases left in between. The CDR3 extends over 16 amino acids. CDR3 coding DNA: TGCGCCAGCAGCCCGACCCCAGGGGTGGATAATTCACCCCTCCACTTT. Translating it yields CASSPTPGVDNSPLHF.

The CDR3 region has the DNA TGTGCCAGCAGCTCCGGGACAGGTCCTTCTGGGGCCAACGTCCTGACTTTC. Protein: CASSSGTGPSGANVLTF. V gene TRBV2 combines with J gene TRBJ2-6, with 8 bases that match TRBD1. The V gene's germline CDR1 is SNHLY and CDR2 FYNNEI. The CDR3 sequence is 17 residues long. J was trimmed by 1 base and V by 6 bases; bases with no gene match: 8.